This TCR beta chain was captured by sequencing in a study of cytomegalovirus exposure and HLA in healthy donors. The CDR3 sequence is 12 residues long. Germline lookup yields CDR1 MDHEN and CDR2 SYDVKM. Trimming cost V 6 bases and J 5 bases, with 10 bases left between them. The study ran its PCR with 60 Vbeta and 13 Jbeta primers. TCRdb's copy holds only in-frame clones and misses some; the assay was immunoSEQ multiplex PCR. The table has roughly 160,000 clones, 60% to 80% seen once; the top ten hold over 1.1%. The V and J genes are TRBV28 and TRBJ1-2, with D perhaps TRBD1 (6 bases). The TCR originated in a man aged 55 to 70 in good health and CMV-seronegative. Sequenced material: PBMCs. The chain's CDR3 is CASSRGGYGYTF. The CDR3 nucleotides are TGTGCCAGCAGCAGGGGTGGGTATGGCTACACCTTC.